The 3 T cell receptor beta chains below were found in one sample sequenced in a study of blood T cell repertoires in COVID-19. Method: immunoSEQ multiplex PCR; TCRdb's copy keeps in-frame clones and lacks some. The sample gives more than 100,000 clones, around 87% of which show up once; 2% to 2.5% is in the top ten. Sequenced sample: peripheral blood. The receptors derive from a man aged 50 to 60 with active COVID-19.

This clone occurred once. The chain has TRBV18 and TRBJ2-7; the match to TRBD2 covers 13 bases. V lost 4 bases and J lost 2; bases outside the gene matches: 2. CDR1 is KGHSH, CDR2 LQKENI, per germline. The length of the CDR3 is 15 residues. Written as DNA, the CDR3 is TGTGCCAGCTCACTCGGGACTAGCGGGACCTACGAGCAGTACTTC. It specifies CASSLGTSGTYEQYF.

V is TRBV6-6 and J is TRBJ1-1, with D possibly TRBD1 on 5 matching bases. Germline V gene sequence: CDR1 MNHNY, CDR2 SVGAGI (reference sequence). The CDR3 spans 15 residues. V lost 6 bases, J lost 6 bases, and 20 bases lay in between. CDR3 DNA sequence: TGTGCCAGCAGCTTAGACAGATCCGCGAGTTCTGAAGCTTTCTTT. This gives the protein CASSLDRSASSEAFF.

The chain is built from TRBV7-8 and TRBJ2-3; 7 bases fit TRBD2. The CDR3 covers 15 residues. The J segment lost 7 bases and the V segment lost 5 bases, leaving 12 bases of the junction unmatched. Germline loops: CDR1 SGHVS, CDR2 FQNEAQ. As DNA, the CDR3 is TGTGCCAGCAGCCCTCCCCCCAGCGGGACCAATACGCAGTATTTT. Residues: CASSPPPSGTNTQYF.